One and the same sample provided the 10 T cell receptor beta chains below, sequenced in a study of early T cells in non-severe SARS-CoV-2 infection. TCRdb itself ran the 5' RACE reads through MiXCR, one entry per CDR3 protein. The table records around 55,000 distinct CDR3 sequences, about an eighth of them present only once. Material for sequencing was whole blood. The receptors here all came from an adult who was a healthcare worker with PCR-confirmed SARS-CoV-2 infection or an uninfected control (not recorded which).

This clonotype was seen repeatedly, ten times or more. V usage is TRBV30 and J usage is TRBJ2-1; D remains ambiguous. This CDR3 contains 11 residues. The germline V gene encodes CDR1 GTSNPN and CDR2 SVGIG (reference sequence). With 3 bases removed from V and 7 bases from J, the gap between germline ends came to 7 bases. DNA for the CDR3: TGTGCCTGGAGCTTTGGTAATGAGCAGTTCTTC. This gives the protein CAWSFGNEQFF.

This sequence joins TRBV6-5 and TRBJ2-7; 10 bases align to TRBD1. Germline loops: CDR1 MNHEY, CDR2 SVGAGI. With 4 bases clipped from V and 4 bases from J, the junction kept 4 bases outside the gene matches. The CDR3 has 14 residues. CDR3: CASSSTGGGYEQYF. The CDR3 bases are TGTGCCAGCAGTTCGACAGGGGGCGGTTACGAGCAGTACTTC.

This clonotype was counted between two and nine times. This chain links TRBV28 with TRBJ2-5; the D gene is possibly TRBD1 (5 bases). Trimming removed 8 bases from V and 5 bases from J, with 21 bases in between. This CDR3 contains 15 residues. In germline, CDR1 is MDHEN, CDR2 SYDVKM. The CDR3 reads CASVPPQGSKETQYF. The CDR3 region has the DNA TGTGCCAGCGTCCCTCCGCAGGGATCGAAGGAGACCCAGTACTTC.

This clonotype has just one count. The chain couples TRBV5-1 to TRBJ2-3; 7 bases align to TRBD2. This CDR3 has 15 amino acids. The germline V gene encodes CDR1 SGHRS and CDR2 YFSETQ. The V gene end was trimmed by 2 bases and the J gene end by 7 bases; junction bases not matched to a gene: 10. Here the CDR3 DNA reads TGCGCCAGCAGCTTCCCCGGAGGGACTACCTATACGCAGTATTTT. Translated: CASSFPGGTTYTQYF.

This clonotype came up a few times. The chain employs TRBV5-1 and TRBJ2-2, with 10 nucleotides matching TRBD1. Unmatched junction bases numbered 7, after V lost 2 bases and J lost 6 bases. Germline V gene data show CDR1 as SGHRS and CDR2 as YFSETQ. CDR3 length: 16 amino acids. CDR3 protein: CASSFPPGQGPGELFF. For the CDR3, the DNA is TGCGCCAGCAGCTTTCCACCGGGACAGGGGCCCGGGGAGCTGTTTTTT.

In this sample, this clonotype turned up many times. V is TRBV3-1 and J is TRBJ2-3, with no clear D. Germline values: CDR1 LGHDT, CDR2 YNNKEL (reference sequence). Trimming removed 2 bases at V and 7 bases at J, with 10 bases between. The CDR3 totals 13 residues. The CDR3 DNA reads TGTGCCAGCAGCCAATCTTTGGGAAATACGCAGTATTTT. It codes for CASSQSLGNTQYF.

The chain uses TRBV27 and TRBJ2-7, with D possibly TRBD1 on 6 matching bases. The CDR3 extends over 12 amino acids. Germline CDR1 MNHEY, CDR2 SMNVEV (reference sequence). The V and J ends lost 5 bases and 6 bases respectively, with 11 bases between them. CDR3 DNA: TGTGCCAGCAGTACAACAGGGTTCGAGCAGTACTTC. Encoded protein: CASSTTGFEQYF.

The chain is built from TRBV5-1 and TRBJ2-3; D not resolved. Trimming shortened V by 4 bases and J by 4 bases, and 7 bases separated the two germline ends. The CDR3 length is 12 residues. In germline, CDR1 is SGHRS, CDR2 YFSETQ. The CDR3 nucleotides are TGCGCCAGCAGCCCTGAATCAGATACGCAGTATTTT. Its translation is CASSPESDTQYF. The whole variable domain, filled in from reference TRBV5-1 and TRBJ2-3, reads KAGVTQTPRYLIKTRGQQVTLSCSPISGHRSVSWYQQTPGQGLQFLFEYFSETQRNKGNFPGRFSGRQFSNSRSEMNVSTLELGDSALYLCASSPESDTQYFGPGTRLTVL.

There are many counts of this clonotype. The gene calls are TRBV29-1 and TRBJ2-3; 8 nucleotides line up with TRBD1. Per germline, CDR1 SQVTM and CDR2 ANQGSEA. Trimming cost V 4 bases and J 6 bases; bases outside gene matches: 6. The CDR3 extends over 13 amino acids. CDR3 bases: TGCAGCGTTGTAGGACAGGGTATCGATACGCAGTATTTT. Translation: CSVVGQGIDTQYF.

This clonotype came up a few times. The V gene is TRBV19, the J gene TRBJ2-6; TRBD1 might be the D (6 bases). V lost 5 bases and J lost 0, with 11 bases in between. The CDR3 runs to 16 residues. Per the germline V gene, CDR1 is LNHDA and CDR2 is SQIVND (reference sequence). CDR3 DNA sequence: TGTGCCAGTAGTCCTGGACAGCGCTCTGGGGCCAACGTCCTGACTTTC. The encoded protein is CASSPGQRSGANVLTF.